The 18 T cell receptor beta chains below all came from one sample that was sequenced in a study of beta chain features in type 1 diabetes. Notes on the study in general: Shorter TCRB CDR3s, moderately but significantly so, were found in Type 1 diabetes patients in all four CD4+ subsets.

Expressed TCRB transcripts were sequenced, since all the RNA that had been isolated was reverse transcribed. Repertoires were generated with immunoSEQ multiplex PCR, while TCRdb's copy carries only in-frame clones and drops some. The sample holds 140,000 or so clones, roughly an eighth seen once. Antigens for these TCRs are unknown. The material sequenced was central memory CD4+ T cells from blood. These receptors all come from a man between 18 and 29 years old with type 1 diabetes.

This chain connects TRBV21-1 to TRBJ2-5; the table names TRBD1, a call not compared with the DNA. TRBV21-1 is a known pseudogene. The CDR3 has 16 amino acids. The CDR3 nucleotides are TGTGCCAGCAGCAAAGACCCGACAGGACTCCAAGAGACCCAGTACTTC. Protein: CASSKDPTGLQETQYF.

This clone was found a few times. The chain uses TRBV5-6 and TRBJ2-1, with no clear D. V lost 0 bases, J lost 10 bases, and 11 bases lay in between. The germline V gene has CDR1 SGHDT and CDR2 YYEEEE. The CDR3 is made up of 13 amino acids. The CDR3 here is CASSLDPSGEQFF. CDR3 DNA: TGTGCCAGCAGCTTGGACCCGTCGGGCGAGCAGTTCTTC.

This clone has more than one count but fewer than ten. As DNA, the CDR3 is TGCAGTGTAACCCACGGGGGCGAGCAGTACTTC. Encoded protein: CSVTHGGEQYF. The rearrangement uses TRBV20-1 and TRBJ2-7, with D possibly matching TRBD2 (6 bases). Between the trimmed V and J ends, which lost 7 bases and 6 bases, there was a span of 13 bases. This CDR3 region has 11 residues. Germline assignment: CDR1 DFQATT and CDR2 SNEGSKA (reference sequence).

The chain links TRBV6-1 to TRBJ1-1; D possibly corresponds to TRBD1 (5 bases). V was clipped by 4 bases and J by 0 bases, with 15 bases between them. The CDR3 runs to 16 residues. The germline gives CDR1 MNHNS, CDR2 SASEGT. As DNA, the CDR3 is TGTGCCAGCAGTGCACCACCGGGACGGCTGAACACTGAAGCTTTCTTT. Residues: CASSAPPGRLNTEAFF.

This clone was counted between two and nine times. V gene TRBV29-1 combines with J gene TRBJ1-3; D is ambiguous. Germline CDR1 reads SQVTM; CDR2 reads ANQGSEA. This CDR3 is built from 14 residues. V was trimmed by 5 bases and J by 0 bases, leaving 11 bases between them. The CDR3 DNA reads TGCAGCGTTCGCCTCCCTCACTCTGGAAACACCATATATTTT. Amino acids: CSVRLPHSGNTIYF.

The rearrangement uses TRBV5-1 and TRBJ2-1, with TRBD2 matching 11 bases. Trimming cost V 4 bases and J 5 bases; bases outside gene matches: 5. The CDR3 covers 15 residues. Germline-derived CDR1 and CDR2 are SGHRS and YFSETQ. The CDR3 loop reads CASSAGLADHNEQFF. Written as DNA, the CDR3 is TGCGCCAGCAGCGCGGGACTAGCGGACCACAATGAGCAGTTCTTC.

This chain links TRBV6-1 with TRBJ2-3; D ambiguous. In germline, CDR1 is MNHNS, CDR2 SASEGT. The V gene lost 5 bases and the J gene lost 5 bases, with 8 bases spanning the gap. The CDR3 loop spans 12 amino acids. DNA of the CDR3: TGTGCCAGCAGTACAAAGGTAGATACGCAGTATTTT. Translated, it gives CASSTKVDTQYF.

This clone was observed a handful of times. CDR3 bases: TGTGCCAGCAGTGGCCAGGGGCTAAGGGGCAATCAGCCCCAGCATTTT. Its translation: CASSGQGLRGNQPQHF. This rearrangement joins TRBV6-1 to TRBJ1-5; TRBD1 might be the D (6 bases). V shed 4 bases and J shed 2 bases, with 15 bases lying between them. Germline V gene lookup returns CDR1 MNHNS and CDR2 SASEGT. CDR3 size: 16 residues.

This clone was seen more than once but under ten times. The V and J genes are TRBV5-1 and TRBJ2-3; TRBD2 is a possible D gene (7 bases). Germline loops: CDR1 SGHRS, CDR2 YFSETQ. This CDR3 region has 16 residues. Trimming took off 4 bases at V and 6 bases at J, with 21 bases between the two ends. CDR3 region: CASSPGVAGHGDTQYF. Written as DNA, the CDR3 is TGCGCCAGCAGCCCAGGGGTAGCGGGCCACGGGGATACGCAGTATTTT.

This clone was counted at least ten times. The same CDR3 also results from other DNA sequences found in this sample. The chain couples TRBV9 to TRBJ2-1; D unresolved. This CDR3 spans 16 amino acids. Germline lookup yields CDR1 SGDLS and CDR2 YYNGEE. V lost 0 bases and J lost 1, with 11 bases in between. In DNA form, the CDR3 reads TGTGCCAGCAGCGTAGGAGCAGGCTGGTCCTACAATGAGCAGTTCTTC. Its translation: CASSVGAGWSYNEQFF. The whole variable domain, filled in from reference TRBV9 and TRBJ2-1, reads DSGVTQTPKHLITATGQRVTLRCSPRSGDLSVYWYQQSLDQGLQFLIQYYNGEERAKGNILERFSAQQFPDLHSELNLSSLELGDSALYFCASSVGAGWSYNEQFFGPGTRLTVL.

In its sample, this clone was seen a few times. The V gene is TRBV6-1, the J gene TRBJ2-5; D call uncertain. The germline V gene encodes CDR1 MNHNS and CDR2 SASEGT. Trimming removed 8 bases from V and 4 bases from J, with 5 bases in between. CDR3 size: 10 residues. The DNA for the CDR3 is TGTGCCAGCTGGGGAGAGACCCAGTACTTC. It yields the protein CASWGETQYF.

The table lists this clone with a few counts. The V call is TRBV30, the J call TRBJ1-2; possible D gene TRBD1, 5 bases. The V gene's germline CDR1 is GTSNPN and CDR2 SVGIG (reference sequence). There are 14 residues in the CDR3. The V gene lost 4 bases and the J gene lost 0 bases, with 12 bases spanning the gap. For the CDR3, the DNA is TGTGCCTGGAAGGGCACAGGTTCTAACTATGGCTACACCTTC. Protein: CAWKGTGSNYGYTF.

The CDR3 loop reads CASSGQGRSPLHF. CDR3 coding DNA: TGTGCCAGCAGTGGACAGGGTCGTTCACCCCTCCACTTT. The V gene is TRBV2, the J gene TRBJ1-6; TRBD1 matches 7 bases. J lost 9 bases, V lost 4 bases, and 3 bases had no gene match. This CDR3 has 13 residues. Germline V CDR1 and CDR2: SNHLY, FYNNEI.

This clone showed up just a few times. The chain recombines TRBV30 with TRBJ1-2, with D perhaps TRBD1 (5 bases). V was trimmed by 3 bases and J by 10 bases, leaving 18 bases between them. The CDR3 has 13 amino acids. Per the germline V gene, CDR1 is GTSNPN and CDR2 is SVGIG (reference sequence). The CDR3 sequence is CAWRSRTSEAYTF. The CDR3 DNA sequence: TGTGCCTGGAGGTCTAGGACATCAGAAGCCTACACCTTC.

The table lists this clone with many counts. The chain has TRBV10-3 and TRBJ2-1, with TRBD1 identical over 8 bases. Germline V lookup: CDR1 ENHRY, CDR2 SYGVKD. Trimming removed 0 bases from V and 9 bases from J; junction bases left unmatched: 7. This CDR3 contains 15 residues. DNA of the CDR3: TGTGCCATCAGTGAGTCGGGACAGGCGCTACCTGAGCAGTTCTTC. Protein sequence: CAISESGQALPEQFF.

V and J are TRBV19 and TRBJ1-5; D is unresolved. This CDR3 is 16 amino acids long. The V end was cut by 4 bases, the J end by 3 bases, with 16 bases between. The germline gives CDR1 LNHDA, CDR2 SQIVND (reference sequence). DNA for the CDR3: TGTGCCAGTAGTAAGGCGGTGGGAACGGACAATCAGCCCCAGCATTTT. It codes for CASSKAVGTDNQPQHF.

The chain recombines TRBV7-9 with TRBJ1-2; D unresolved. The ends were cut back, 5 bases at V and 8 bases at J, with 12 bases in the middle. The CDR3 is 12 amino acids. Germline values: CDR1 SEHNR, CDR2 FQNEAQ (reference sequence). CDR3 DNA sequence: TGTGCCAGCAGCGACATCCTGGGAGGCTACACCTTC. It is translated as CASSDILGGYTF.

Remarks on this clone: The junction does not match germline at one end; this may be a read error. The chain carries TRBV20-1 and TRBJ1-2; D gene uncertain. The CDR3 consists of 11 residues. CDR1 is DFQATT, CDR2 SNEGSKA, per germline (reference sequence). Here the CDR3 reads CSARETRRVPF. CDR3 DNA sequence: TGCAGTGCTAGAGAGACAAGGCGTGTTCCCTTC.